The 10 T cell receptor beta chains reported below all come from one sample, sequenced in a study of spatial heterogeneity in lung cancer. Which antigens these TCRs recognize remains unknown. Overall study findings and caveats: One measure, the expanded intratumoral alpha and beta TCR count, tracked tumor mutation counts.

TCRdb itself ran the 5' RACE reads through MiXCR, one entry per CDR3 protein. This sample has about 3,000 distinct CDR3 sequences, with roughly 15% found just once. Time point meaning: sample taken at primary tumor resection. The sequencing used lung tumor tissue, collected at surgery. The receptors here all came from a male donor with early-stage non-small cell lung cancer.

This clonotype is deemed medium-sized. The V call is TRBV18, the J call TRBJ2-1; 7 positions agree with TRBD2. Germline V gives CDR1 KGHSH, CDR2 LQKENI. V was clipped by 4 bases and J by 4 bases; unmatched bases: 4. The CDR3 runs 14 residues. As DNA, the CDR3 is TGTGCCAGCTCACAGTCGGGAGGTTACAATGAGCAGTTCTTC. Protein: CASSQSGGYNEQFF.

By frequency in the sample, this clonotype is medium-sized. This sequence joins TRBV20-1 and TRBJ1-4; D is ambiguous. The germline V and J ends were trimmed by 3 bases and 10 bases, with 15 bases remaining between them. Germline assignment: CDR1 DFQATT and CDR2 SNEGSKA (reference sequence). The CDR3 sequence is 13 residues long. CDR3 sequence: CSARDRRDGKLFF. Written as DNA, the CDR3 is TGCAGTGCTAGGGACCGCCGGGATGGAAAACTGTTTTTT.

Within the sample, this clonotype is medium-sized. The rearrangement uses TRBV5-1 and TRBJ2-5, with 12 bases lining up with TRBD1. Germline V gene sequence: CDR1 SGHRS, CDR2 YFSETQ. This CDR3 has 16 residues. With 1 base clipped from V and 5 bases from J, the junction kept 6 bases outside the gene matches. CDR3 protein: CASSLTRDRGLETQYF. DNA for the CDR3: TGCGCCAGCAGCTTGACTCGGGACAGGGGGCTCGAGACCCAGTACTTC.

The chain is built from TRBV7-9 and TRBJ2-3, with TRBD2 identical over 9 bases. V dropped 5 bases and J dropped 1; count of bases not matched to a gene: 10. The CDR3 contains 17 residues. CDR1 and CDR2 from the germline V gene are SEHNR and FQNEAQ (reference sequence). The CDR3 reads CASSVFPGTSCTDTQYF. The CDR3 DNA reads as TGTGCCAGCAGCGTTTTTCCCGGGACTAGCTGCACAGATACGCAGTATTTT.

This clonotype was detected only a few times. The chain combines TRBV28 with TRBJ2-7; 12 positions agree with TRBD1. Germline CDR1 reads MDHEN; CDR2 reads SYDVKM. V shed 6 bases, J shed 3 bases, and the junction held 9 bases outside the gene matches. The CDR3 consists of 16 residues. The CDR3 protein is CASSLPGQGASYEQYF. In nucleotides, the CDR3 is TGTGCCAGCAGCTTACCGGGACAGGGGGCAAGCTACGAGCAGTACTTC. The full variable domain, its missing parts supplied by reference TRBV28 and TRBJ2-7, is DVKVTQSSRYLVKRTGEKVFLECVQDMDHENMFWYRQDPGLGLRLIYFSYDVKMKEKGDIPEGYSVSREKKERFSLILESASTNQTSMYLCASSLPGQGASYEQYFGPGTRLTVT.

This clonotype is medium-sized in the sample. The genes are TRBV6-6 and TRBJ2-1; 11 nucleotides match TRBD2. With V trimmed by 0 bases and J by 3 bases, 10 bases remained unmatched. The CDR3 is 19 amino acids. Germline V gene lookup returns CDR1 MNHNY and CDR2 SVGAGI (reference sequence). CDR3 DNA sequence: TGTGCCAGCAGTTACTCGAACTACCCTAGCGGGAGGTTCTACAATGAGCAGTTCTTC. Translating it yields CASSYSNYPSGRFYNEQFF.

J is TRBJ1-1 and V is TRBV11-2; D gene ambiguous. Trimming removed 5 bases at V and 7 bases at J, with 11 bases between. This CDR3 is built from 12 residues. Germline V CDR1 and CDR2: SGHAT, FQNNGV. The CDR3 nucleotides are TGTGCCAGCAGCGTGGCCGGGGTTGAAGCTTTCTTT. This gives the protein CASSVAGVEAFF.

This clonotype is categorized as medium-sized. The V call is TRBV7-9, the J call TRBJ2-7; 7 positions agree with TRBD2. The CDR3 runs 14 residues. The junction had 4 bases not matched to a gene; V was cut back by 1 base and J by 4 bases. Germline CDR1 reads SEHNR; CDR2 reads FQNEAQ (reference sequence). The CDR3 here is CASSLGGSYYEQYF. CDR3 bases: TGTGCCAGCAGCTTAGGCGGGAGTTATTACGAGCAGTACTTC.

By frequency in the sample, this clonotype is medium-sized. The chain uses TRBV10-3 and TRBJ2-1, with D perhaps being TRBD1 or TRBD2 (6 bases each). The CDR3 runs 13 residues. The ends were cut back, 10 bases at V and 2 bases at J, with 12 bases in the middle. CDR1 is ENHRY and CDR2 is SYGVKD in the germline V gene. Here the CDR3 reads CATRGGPYNEQFF. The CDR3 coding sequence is TGTGCCACCAGAGGGGGGCCCTACAATGAGCAGTTCTTC.

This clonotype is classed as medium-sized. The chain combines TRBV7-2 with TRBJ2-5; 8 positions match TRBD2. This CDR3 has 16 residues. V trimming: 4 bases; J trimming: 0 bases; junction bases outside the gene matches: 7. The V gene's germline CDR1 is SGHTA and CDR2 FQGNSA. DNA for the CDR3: TGTGCCAGCAGCTCAAGCGGGAGAATAGACCAAGAGACCCAGTACTTC. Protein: CASSSSGRIDQETQYF.